A single sample gave rise to the 2 T cell receptor beta chains below, sequenced in a study of cytomegalovirus exposure and HLA in healthy donors. Researchers ran the PCR with 60 Vbeta and 13 Jbeta primers. This table comes from immunoSEQ multiplex PCR, and its TCRdb copy is limited to in-frame clones, with some not included. The table includes tens of thousands of clones, around 60% detected once. Sequenced material: PBMCs. The receptors derive from a man in his thirties or forties in good health and CMV-seropositive.

This chain links TRBV30 with TRBJ2-3; 9 nucleotides match TRBD2. The CDR3 is made up of 16 amino acids. Looked up from germline, CDR1 is GTSNPN and CDR2 is SVGIG (reference sequence). With 1 base clipped from V and 2 bases from J, the junction kept 7 bases outside the gene matches. Here the CDR3 DNA reads TGTGCCTGGAGTGACGGGACTAGCAGAGTCACAGATACGCAGTATTTT. It specifies CAWSDGTSRVTDTQYF.

The chain joins TRBV6-5 to TRBJ2-3, with D possibly being TRBD2 (7 bases). Trimming left V 5 bases short and J 3 bases short, with 15 bases between. CDR3 length equals 15 residues. Germline V gene data show CDR1 as MNHEY and CDR2 as SVGAGI. The CDR3 DNA sequence: TGTGCCAGCAGTGCACAGGGAGGGGATACAGATACGCAGTATTTT. Translation: CASSAQGGDTDTQYF.